This TCR beta chain was documented in a study of blood T cell repertoires in COVID-19. The CDR3 has 14 amino acids. The junction had 6 bases not matched to a gene; V was cut back by 3 bases and J by 4 bases. The V gene's germline CDR1 is DFQATT and CDR2 SNEGSKA (reference sequence). As handled by the study authors: Estimates of nucleated cell counts were drawn from the amplification of reference gene primers. TCRdb keeps only in-frame clones here, not all; method: immunoSEQ multiplex PCR. The V and J calls and clone size are taken from that table; D and trimming were inferred from the DNA. The sample records 250,000 to 400,000 clones, about 85% being singletons.

Source material: PBMCs or T cells enriched from blood (not recorded which). This chain links TRBV20-1 with TRBJ2-1, with 7 bases matching TRBD2. This TCR came from a woman aged 25 to 39 who had been exposed to COVID-19. The CDR3 nucleotides are TGCAGTGCTAGTCCTAGCGGACTTTACAATGAGCAGTTCTTC. Encoded protein: CSASPSGLYNEQFF.